This note documents a single T cell receptor beta chain sequence. This table comes from immunoSEQ multiplex PCR, and its TCRdb copy is limited to in-frame clones, with some not included. The sample lists some 2,100,000 clones, approximately 94% seen once, with around 0.13% in the top ten. This specimen belongs to a study of shared clonotypes between healthy human individuals. The specimen was naive CD4+ T cells sorted from blood. Subset denoted: CD45RA+ positively selected. The TCR originated in a man younger than 35 in good health.

This CDR3 is CASSLMGQQETQYF. The CDR3 coding sequence is TGTGCCAGCAGCTTGATGGGACAGCAAGAGACCCAGTACTTC. The gene calls are TRBV5-5 and TRBJ2-5, with 7 bases fitting TRBD1. The CDR3 runs to 14 residues. CDR1 and CDR2 from the germline V gene are SGHKS and YYEKEE (reference sequence). J lost 2 bases, V lost 1 base, and 2 bases had no gene match.